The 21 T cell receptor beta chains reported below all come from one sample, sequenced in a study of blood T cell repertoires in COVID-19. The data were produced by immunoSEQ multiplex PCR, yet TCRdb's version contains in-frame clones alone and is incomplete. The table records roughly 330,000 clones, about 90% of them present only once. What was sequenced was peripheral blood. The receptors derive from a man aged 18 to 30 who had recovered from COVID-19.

The CDR3 loop is CASSPSRETNYGYTF. Written as DNA, the CDR3 is TGTGCCAGCAGTCCCTCCAGGGAAACTAACTATGGCTACACCTTC. The chain links TRBV27 to TRBJ1-2; perhaps TRBD1 as D (5 bases). The V gene lost 5 bases and the J gene lost 0 bases, with 13 bases spanning the gap. This CDR3 contains 15 residues. Germline V CDR1 and CDR2: MNHEY, SMNVEV (reference sequence).

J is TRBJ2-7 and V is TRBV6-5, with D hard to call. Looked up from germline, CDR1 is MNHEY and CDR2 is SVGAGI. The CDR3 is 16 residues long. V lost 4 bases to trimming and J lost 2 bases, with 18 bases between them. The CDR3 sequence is CASSSSGDPLAYEQYF. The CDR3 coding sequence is TGTGCCAGCAGTTCCTCAGGAGATCCCCTCGCCTACGAGCAGTACTTC.

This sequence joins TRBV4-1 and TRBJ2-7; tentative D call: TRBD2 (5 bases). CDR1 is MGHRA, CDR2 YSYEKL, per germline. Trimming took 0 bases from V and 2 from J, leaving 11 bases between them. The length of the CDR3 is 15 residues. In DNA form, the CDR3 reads TGCGCCAGCAGCCAAGATCGGGAAATAACCTACGAGCAGTACTTC. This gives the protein CASSQDREITYEQYF.

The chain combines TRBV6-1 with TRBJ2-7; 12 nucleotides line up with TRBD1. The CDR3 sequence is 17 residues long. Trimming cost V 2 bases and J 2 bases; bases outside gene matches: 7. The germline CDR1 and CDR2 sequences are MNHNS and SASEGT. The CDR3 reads CASSELEGQGATYEQYF. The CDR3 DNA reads TGTGCCAGCAGTGAACTGGAGGGACAGGGGGCGACCTACGAGCAGTACTTC.

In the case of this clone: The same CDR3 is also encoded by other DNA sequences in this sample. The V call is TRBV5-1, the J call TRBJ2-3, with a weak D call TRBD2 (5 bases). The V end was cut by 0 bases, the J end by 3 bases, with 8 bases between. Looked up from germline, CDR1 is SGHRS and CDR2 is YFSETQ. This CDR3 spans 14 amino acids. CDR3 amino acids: CASSLVGETDTQYF. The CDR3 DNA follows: TGCGCCAGCAGCTTGGTCGGGGAGACAGATACGCAGTATTTT.

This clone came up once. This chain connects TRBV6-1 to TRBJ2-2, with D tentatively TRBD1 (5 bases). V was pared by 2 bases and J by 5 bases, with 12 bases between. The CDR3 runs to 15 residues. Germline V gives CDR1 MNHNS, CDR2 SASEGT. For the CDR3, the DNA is TGTGCCAGCAGTGAAACCCAGGGTGGGACCGGGGAGCTGTTTTTT. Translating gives CASSETQGGTGELFF.

CDR3 bases: TGTGCCAGCAGCCAAGCGGGTGAAGGGGTCGGGGAGCTGTTTTTT. Its translation is CASSQAGEGVGELFF. The chain joins TRBV3-1 (or the pseudogene TRBV3-2) to TRBJ2-2; the D gene is possibly TRBD1 (5 bases). Germline-derived CDR1 and CDR2 are LGHDT and YNNKEL (reference sequence). The CDR3 contains 15 residues. Trimming left V 1 base short and J 7 bases short, with 13 bases between.

The CDR3 region is CASSLGRGVNQPQHF. The CDR3 DNA reads as TGTGCCAGCAGTTTAGGCAGGGGGGTCAATCAGCCCCAGCATTTT. The genes are TRBV6-5 and TRBJ1-5; 7 bases line up with TRBD1. The CDR3 runs 15 residues. Per germline, CDR1 MNHEY and CDR2 SVGAGI. The J segment lost 3 bases and the V segment lost 4 bases, leaving 6 bases of the junction unmatched.

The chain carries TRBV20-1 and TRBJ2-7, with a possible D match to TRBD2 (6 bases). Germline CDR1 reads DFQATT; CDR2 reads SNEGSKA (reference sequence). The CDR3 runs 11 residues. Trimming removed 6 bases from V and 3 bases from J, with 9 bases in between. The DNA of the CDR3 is TGCAGTGCCCCGGGGGACTACGAGCAGTACTTC. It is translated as CSAPGDYEQYF.

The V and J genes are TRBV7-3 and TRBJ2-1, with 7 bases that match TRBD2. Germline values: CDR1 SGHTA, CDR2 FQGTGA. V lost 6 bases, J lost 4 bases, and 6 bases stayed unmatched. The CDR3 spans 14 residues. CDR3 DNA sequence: TGTGCCAGCAGTTCGGGGGGACCTTACAATGAGCAGTTCTTC. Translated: CASSSGGPYNEQFF. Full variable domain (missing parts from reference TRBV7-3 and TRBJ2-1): GAGVSQTPSNKVTEKGKYVELRCDPISGHTALYWYRQSLGQGPEFLIYFQGTGAADDSGLPNDRFFAVRPEGSVSTLKIQRTERGDSAVYLCASSSGGPYNEQFFGPGTRLTVL.

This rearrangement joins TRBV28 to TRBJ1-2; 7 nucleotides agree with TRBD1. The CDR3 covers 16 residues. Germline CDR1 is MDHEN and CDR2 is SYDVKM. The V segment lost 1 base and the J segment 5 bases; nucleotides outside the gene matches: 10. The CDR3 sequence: CASSLFGTAVFYGYTF. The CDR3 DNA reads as TGTGCCAGCAGTTTATTTGGGACAGCAGTATTTTATGGCTACACCTTC.

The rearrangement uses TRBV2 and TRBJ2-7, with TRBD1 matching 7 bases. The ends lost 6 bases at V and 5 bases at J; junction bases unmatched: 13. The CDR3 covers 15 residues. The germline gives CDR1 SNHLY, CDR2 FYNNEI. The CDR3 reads CASRPTGLSRNEQYF. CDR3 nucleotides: TGTGCCAGCAGGCCGACAGGGCTCTCTCGGAACGAGCAGTACTTC. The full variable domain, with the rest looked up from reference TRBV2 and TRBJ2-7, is EPEVTQTPSHQVTQMGQEVILRCVPISNHLYFYWYRQILGQKVEFLVSFYNNEISEKSEIFDDQFSVERPDGSNFTLKIRSTKLEDSAMYFCASRPTGLSRNEQYFGPGTRLTVT.

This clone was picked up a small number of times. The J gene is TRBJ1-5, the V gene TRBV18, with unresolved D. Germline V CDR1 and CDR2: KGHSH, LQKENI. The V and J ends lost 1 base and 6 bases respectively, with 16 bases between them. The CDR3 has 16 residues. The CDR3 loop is CASSPRPTGMGQPQHF. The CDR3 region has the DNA TGTGCCAGCTCACCACGACCTACGGGGATGGGTCAGCCCCAGCATTTT.

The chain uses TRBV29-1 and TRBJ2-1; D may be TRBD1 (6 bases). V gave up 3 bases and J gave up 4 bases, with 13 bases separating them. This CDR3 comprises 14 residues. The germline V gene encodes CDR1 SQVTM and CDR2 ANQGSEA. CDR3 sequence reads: CSVEKDSPYNEQFF. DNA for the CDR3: TGCAGCGTTGAGAAGGACAGCCCGTACAATGAGCAGTTCTTC.

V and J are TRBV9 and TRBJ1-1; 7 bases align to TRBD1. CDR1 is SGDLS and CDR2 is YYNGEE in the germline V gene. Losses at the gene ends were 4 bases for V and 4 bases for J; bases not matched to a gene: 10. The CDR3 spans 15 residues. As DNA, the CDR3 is TGTGCCAGCAGCCCCCTCGAGACAGGGTCCACTGAAGCTTTCTTT. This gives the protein CASSPLETGSTEAFF.

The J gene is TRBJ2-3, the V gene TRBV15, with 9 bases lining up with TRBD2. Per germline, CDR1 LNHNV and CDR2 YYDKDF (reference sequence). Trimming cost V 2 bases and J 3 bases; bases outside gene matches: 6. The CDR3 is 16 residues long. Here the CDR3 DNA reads TGTGCCACCAGCAGACTTACGACTAGCGGAACAGATACGCAGTATTTT. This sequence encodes CATSRLTTSGTDTQYF.

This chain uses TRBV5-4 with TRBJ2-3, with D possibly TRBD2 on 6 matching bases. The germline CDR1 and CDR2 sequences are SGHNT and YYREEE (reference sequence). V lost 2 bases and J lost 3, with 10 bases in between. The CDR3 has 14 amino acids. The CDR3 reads CASSLWGGTDTQYF. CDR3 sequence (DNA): TGTGCCAGCAGCTTATGGGGAGGAACAGATACGCAGTATTTT.

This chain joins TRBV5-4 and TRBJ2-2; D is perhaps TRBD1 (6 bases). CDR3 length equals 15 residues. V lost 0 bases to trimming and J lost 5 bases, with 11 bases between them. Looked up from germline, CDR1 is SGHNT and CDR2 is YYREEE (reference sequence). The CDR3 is CASSLGGRLTGELFF. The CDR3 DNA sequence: TGTGCCAGCAGCTTGGGGGGGCGCTTGACCGGGGAGCTGTTTTTT.

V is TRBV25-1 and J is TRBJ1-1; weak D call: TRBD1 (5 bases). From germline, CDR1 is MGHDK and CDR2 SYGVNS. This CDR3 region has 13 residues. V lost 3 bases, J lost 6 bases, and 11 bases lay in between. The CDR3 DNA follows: TGTGCCAGCAGTGACTCCAGGGCACCTGAAGCTTTCTTT. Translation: CASSDSRAPEAFF. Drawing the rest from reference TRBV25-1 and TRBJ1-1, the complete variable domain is EADIYQTPRYLVIGTGKKITLECSQTMGHDKMYWYQQDPGMELHLIHYSYGVNSTEKGDLSSESTVSRIRTEHFPLTLESARPSHTSQYLCASSDSRAPEAFFGQGTRLTVV.

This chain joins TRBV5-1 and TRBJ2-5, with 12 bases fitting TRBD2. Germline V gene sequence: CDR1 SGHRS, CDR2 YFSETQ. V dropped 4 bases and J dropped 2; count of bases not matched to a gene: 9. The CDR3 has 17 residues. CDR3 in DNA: TGCGCCAGCAGCCCGGGGGGACTAGCGGGCTTACAAGAGACCCAGTACTTC. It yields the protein CASSPGGLAGLQETQYF.

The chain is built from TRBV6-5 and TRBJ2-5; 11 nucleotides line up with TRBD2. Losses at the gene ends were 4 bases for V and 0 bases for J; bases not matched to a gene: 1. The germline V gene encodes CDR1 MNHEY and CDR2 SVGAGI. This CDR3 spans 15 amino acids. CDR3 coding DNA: TGTGCCAGCAGTTCTAGCGGGGGGAACCAAGAGACCCAGTACTTC. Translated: CASSSSGGNQETQYF.